This TCR beta chain was profiled in a study of shared clonotypes between healthy human individuals. Study processing details: In the immunoSEQ data, sequences were junction-only and lacked quality scores, so filtering differed. TCRdb keeps only in-frame clones here, not all; method: immunoSEQ multiplex PCR. That table is the source of V, J and clone size, and D and trimming were worked out from the DNA. This sample has fewer than 1.6 million clones, with 97% to 99% found just once. This CDR3 has 17 amino acids. Germline loops: CDR1 MGHRA, CDR2 YSYEKL. J was trimmed by 4 bases and V by 0 bases; bases with no gene match: 10.

The clonotype comes from a man aged 25-40 years in good health. Specimen: naive CD4+ T cells sorted from blood. Subset reported: CD45RA+ positively selected. The rearrangement joins TRBV4-1 to TRBJ2-3, with TRBD2 identical over 7 bases. The CDR3 spells CASSQDRGLKTSDTQYF. The CDR3 nucleotides are TGCGCCAGCAGCCAAGATAGGGGACTAAAAACTTCAGATACGCAGTATTTT.